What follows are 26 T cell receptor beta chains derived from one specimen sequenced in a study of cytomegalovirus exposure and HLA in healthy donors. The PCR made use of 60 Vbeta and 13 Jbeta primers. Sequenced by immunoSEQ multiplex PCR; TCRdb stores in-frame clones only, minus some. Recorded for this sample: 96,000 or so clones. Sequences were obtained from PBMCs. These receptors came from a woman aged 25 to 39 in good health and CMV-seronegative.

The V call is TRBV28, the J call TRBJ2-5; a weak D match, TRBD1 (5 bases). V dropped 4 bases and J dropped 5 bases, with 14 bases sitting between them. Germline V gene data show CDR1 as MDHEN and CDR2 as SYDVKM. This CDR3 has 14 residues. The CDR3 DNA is TGTGCCAGCAGTTACAACCAGGGATCGGAGACCCAGTACTTC. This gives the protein CASSYNQGSETQYF.

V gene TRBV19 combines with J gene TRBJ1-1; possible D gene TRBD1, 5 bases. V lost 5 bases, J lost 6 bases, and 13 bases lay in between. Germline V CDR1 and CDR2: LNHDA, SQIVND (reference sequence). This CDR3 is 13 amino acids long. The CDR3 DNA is TGTGCCAGTAGTCCCCCGTGGGACTCTGAAGCTTTCTTT. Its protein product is CASSPPWDSEAFF.

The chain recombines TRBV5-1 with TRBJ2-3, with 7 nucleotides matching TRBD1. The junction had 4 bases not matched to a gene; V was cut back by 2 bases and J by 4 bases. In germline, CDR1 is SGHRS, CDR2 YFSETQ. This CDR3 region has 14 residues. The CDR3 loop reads CASSLSQGADTQYF. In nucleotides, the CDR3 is TGCGCCAGCAGCTTAAGTCAGGGGGCAGATACGCAGTATTTT.

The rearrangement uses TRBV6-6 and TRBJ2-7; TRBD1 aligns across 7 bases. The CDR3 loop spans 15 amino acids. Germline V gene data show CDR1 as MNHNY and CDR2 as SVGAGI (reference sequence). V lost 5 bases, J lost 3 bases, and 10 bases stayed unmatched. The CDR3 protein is CASSALTGLGYEQYF. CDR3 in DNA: TGTGCCAGCAGTGCCCTGACAGGGCTCGGCTACGAGCAGTACTTC.

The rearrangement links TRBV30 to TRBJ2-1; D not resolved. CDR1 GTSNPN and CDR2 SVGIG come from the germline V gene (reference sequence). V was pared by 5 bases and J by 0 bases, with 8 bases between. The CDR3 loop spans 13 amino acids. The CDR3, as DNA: TGTGCCTGGGCGCTTTACTCCTACAATGAGCAGTTCTTC. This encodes CAWALYSYNEQFF.

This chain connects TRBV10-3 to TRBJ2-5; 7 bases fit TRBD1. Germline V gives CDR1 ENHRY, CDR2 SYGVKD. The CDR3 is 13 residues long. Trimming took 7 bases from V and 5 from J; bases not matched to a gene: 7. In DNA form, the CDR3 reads TGTGCCATCAAGAGACAGGGATTGGAGACCCAGTACTTC. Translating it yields CAIKRQGLETQYF.

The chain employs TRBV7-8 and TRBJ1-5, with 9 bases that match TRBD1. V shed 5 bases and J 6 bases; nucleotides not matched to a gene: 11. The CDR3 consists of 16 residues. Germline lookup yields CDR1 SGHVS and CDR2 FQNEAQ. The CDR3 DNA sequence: TGTGCCAGCAGCCTACGGGACAGGGAGAAGGGTCAGCCCCAGCATTTT. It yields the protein CASSLRDREKGQPQHF.

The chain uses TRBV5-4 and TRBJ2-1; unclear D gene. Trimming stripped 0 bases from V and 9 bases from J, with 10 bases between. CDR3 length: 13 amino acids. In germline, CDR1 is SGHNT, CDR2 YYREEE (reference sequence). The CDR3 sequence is CASSLDGEREQFF. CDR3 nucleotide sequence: TGTGCCAGCAGCTTGGATGGAGAACGTGAGCAGTTCTTC. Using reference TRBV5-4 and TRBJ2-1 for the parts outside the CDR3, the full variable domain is ETGVTQSPTHLIKTRGQQVTLRCSSQSGHNTVSWYQQALGQGPQFIFQYYREEENGRGNFPPRFSGLQFPNYSSELNVNALELDDSALYLCASSLDGEREQFFGPGTRLTVL.

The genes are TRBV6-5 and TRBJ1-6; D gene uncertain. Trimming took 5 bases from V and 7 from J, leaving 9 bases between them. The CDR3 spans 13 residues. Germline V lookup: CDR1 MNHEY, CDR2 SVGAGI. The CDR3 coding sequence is TGTGCCAGCAGTCAATTGGAGAATTCACCCCTCCACTTT. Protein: CASSQLENSPLHF.

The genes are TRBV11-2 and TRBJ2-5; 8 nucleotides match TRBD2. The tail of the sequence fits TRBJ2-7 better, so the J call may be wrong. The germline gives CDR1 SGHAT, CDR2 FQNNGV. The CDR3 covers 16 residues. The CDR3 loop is CASSPTSSGYTYEQYF. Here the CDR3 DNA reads TGTGCCAGCAGCCCCACATCTAGCGGGTATACCTACGAGCAGTACTTC.

Written as DNA, the CDR3 is TGTGCCAGCAGTGCCTTACGGCCAACACGGGATCAGCCCCAGCATTTT. Translating gives CASSALRPTRDQPQHF. V gene TRBV6-1 combines with J gene TRBJ1-5; D unresolved. Trimming took 4 bases from V and 5 from J, leaving 18 bases between them. The CDR3 loop spans 16 amino acids. Looked up from germline, CDR1 is MNHNS and CDR2 is SASEGT.

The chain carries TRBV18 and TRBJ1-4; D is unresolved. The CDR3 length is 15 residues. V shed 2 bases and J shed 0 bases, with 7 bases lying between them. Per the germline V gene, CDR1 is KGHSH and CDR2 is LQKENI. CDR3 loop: CASSPSSATNEKLFF. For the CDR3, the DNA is TGTGCCAGCTCACCATCGAGCGCAACTAATGAAAAACTGTTTTTT.

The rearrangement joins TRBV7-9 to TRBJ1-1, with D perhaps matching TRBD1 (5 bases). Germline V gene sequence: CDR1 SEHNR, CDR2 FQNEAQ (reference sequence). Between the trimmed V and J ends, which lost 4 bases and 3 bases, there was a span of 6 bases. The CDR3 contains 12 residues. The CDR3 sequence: CASSSQDTEAFF. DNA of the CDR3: TGTGCCAGCAGCTCACAGGACACTGAAGCTTTCTTT.

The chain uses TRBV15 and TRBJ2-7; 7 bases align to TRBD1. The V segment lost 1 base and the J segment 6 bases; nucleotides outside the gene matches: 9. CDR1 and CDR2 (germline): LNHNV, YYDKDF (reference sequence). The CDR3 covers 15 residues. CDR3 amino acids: CATSRGDSLIAEQYF. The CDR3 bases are TGTGCCACCAGCAGAGGGGACAGTCTAATCGCCGAGCAGTACTTC.

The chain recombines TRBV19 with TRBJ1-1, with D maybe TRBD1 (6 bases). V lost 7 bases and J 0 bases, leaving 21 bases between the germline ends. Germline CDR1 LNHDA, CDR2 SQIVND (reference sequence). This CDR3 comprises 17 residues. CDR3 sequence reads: CASTLDSFSVMNTEAFF. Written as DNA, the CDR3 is TGTGCCAGTACCCTGGACAGTTTTAGTGTAATGAACACTGAAGCTTTCTTT. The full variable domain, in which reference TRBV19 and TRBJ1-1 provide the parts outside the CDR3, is DGGITQSPKYLFRKEGQNVTLSCEQNLNHDAMYWYRQDPGQGLRLIYYSQIVNDFQKGDIAEGYSVSREKKESFPLTVTSAQKNPTAFYLCASTLDSFSVMNTEAFFGQGTRLTVV.

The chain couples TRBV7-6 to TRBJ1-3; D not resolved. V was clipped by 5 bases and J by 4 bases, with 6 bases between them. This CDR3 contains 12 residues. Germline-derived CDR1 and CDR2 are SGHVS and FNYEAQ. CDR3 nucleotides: TGTGCCAGCAGCGCCGGGGGAAACACCATATATTTT. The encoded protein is CASSAGGNTIYF.

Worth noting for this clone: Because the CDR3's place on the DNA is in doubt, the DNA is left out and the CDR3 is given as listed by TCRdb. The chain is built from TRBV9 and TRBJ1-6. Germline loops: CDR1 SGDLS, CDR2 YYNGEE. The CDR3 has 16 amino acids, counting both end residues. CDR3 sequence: CASSFGPGSSDSPLHF.

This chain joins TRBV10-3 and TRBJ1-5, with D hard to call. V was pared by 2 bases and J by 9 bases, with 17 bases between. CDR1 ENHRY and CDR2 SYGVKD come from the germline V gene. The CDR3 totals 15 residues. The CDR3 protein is CAISESGSFWLPQHF. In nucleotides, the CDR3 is TGTGCCATCAGTGAGAGCGGTTCTTTTTGGTTGCCCCAGCATTTT.

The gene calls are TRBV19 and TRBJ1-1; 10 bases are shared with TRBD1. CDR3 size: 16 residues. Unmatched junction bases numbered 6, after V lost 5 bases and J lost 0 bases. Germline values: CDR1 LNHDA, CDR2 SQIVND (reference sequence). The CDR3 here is CASSPGTGDVNTEAFF. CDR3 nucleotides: TGTGCCAGTAGTCCAGGGACAGGGGATGTGAACACTGAAGCTTTCTTT.

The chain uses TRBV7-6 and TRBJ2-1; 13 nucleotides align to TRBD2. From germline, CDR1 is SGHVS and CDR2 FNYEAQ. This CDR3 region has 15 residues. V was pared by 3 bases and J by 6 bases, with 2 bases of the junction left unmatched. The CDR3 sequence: CASSFTSGGANEQFF. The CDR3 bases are TGTGCCAGCAGCTTTACTAGCGGGGGGGCCAATGAGCAGTTCTTC.

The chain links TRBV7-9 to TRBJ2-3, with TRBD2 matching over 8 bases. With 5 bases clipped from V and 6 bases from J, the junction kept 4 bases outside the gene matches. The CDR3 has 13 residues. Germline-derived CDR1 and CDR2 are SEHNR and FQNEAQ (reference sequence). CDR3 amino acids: CASSAGGVDTQYF. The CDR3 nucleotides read TGTGCCAGCAGCGCCGGGGGGGTGGATACGCAGTATTTT.

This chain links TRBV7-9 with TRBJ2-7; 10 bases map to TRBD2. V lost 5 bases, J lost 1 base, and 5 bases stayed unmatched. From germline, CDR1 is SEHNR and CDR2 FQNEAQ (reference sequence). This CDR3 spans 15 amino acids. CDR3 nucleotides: TGTGCCAGCAGCCCGAGCGGGGGGGGTTCCTACGAGCAGTACTTC. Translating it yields CASSPSGGGSYEQYF.

The CDR3 nucleotides read TGTGCCAGCAGTTTAGACAGGGGGCCGGGTCAGCCCCAGCATTTT. This codes for CASSLDRGPGQPQHF. The chain combines TRBV28 with TRBJ1-5, with 10 bases matching TRBD1. This CDR3 is 15 amino acids long. Trimming removed 2 bases from V and 6 bases from J; junction bases left unmatched: 4. From germline, CDR1 is MDHEN and CDR2 SYDVKM.

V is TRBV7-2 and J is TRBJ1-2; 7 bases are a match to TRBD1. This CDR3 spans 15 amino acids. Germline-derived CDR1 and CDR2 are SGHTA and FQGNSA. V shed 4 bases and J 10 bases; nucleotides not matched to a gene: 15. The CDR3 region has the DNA TGTGCCAGCAGCTCCAGGGGCCGGACAGGTAGAGACTACACCTTC. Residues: CASSSRGRTGRDYTF. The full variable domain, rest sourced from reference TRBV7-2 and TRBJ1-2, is GAGVSQSPSNKVTEKGKDVELRCDPISGHTALYWYRQSLGQGLEFLIYFQGNSAPDKSGLPSDRFSAERTGGSVSTLTIQRTQQEDSAVYLCASSSRGRTGRDYTFGSGTRLTVV.

CDR3: CAITKTGDTEAFF. The CDR3 DNA reads TGTGCCATCACTAAAACAGGGGACACTGAAGCTTTCTTT. This chain joins TRBV10-3 and TRBJ1-1; 7 bases agree with TRBD1. Germline lookup yields CDR1 ENHRY and CDR2 SYGVKD. Unmatched junction bases numbered 5, after V lost 7 bases and J lost 3 bases. The CDR3 has 13 residues.

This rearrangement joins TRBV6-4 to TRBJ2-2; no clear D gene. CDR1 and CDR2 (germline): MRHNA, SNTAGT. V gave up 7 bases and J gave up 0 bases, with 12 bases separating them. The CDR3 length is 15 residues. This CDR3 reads CASKSVSSNTGELFF. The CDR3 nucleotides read TGTGCCAGCAAATCGGTCTCCTCGAACACCGGGGAGCTGTTTTTT.